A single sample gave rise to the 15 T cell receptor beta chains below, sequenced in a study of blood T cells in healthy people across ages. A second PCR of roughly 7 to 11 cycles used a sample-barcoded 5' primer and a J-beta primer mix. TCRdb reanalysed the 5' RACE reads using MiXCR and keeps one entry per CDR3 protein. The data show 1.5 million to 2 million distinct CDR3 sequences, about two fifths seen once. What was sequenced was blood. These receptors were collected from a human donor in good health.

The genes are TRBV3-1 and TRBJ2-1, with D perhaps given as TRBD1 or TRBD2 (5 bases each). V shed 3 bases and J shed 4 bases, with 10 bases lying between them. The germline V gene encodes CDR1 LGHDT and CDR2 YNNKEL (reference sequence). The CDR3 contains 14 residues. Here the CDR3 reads CASSHQGAYNEQFF. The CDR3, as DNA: TGTGCCAGCAGCCATCAGGGAGCATACAATGAGCAGTTCTTC.

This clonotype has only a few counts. The CDR3 spells CSARSGDPSSYEQYF. Written as DNA, the CDR3 is TGCAGTGCCCGTTCCGGGGACCCCAGCTCCTACGAGCAGTACTTC. The chain couples TRBV20-1 to TRBJ2-7, with D perhaps given as TRBD1 or TRBD2 (5 bases each). Germline V lookup: CDR1 DFQATT, CDR2 SNEGSKA (reference sequence). The CDR3 is 15 amino acids. With 6 bases removed from V and 0 bases from J, the gap between germline ends came to 18 bases.

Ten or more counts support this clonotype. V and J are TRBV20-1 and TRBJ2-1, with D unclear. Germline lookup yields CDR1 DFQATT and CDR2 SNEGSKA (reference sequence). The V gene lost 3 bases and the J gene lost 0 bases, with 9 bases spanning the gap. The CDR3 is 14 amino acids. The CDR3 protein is CSARGIGSYNEQFF. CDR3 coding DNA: TGCAGTGCTAGGGGCATCGGCTCCTACAATGAGCAGTTCTTC.

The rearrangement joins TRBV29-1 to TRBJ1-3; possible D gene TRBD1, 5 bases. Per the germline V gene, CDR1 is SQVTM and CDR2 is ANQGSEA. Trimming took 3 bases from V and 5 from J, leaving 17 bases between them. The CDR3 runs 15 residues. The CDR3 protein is CSVDVPGPLRNTIYF. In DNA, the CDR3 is TGCAGCGTTGACGTCCCGGGACCCTTAAGAAACACCATATATTTT.

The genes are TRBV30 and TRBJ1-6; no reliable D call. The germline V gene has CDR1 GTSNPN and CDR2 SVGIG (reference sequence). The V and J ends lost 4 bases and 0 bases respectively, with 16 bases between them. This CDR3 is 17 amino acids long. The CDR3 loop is CAWNSARLSSYNSPLHF. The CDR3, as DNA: TGTGCCTGGAATTCAGCCAGGCTTAGCTCCTATAATTCACCCCTCCACTTT.

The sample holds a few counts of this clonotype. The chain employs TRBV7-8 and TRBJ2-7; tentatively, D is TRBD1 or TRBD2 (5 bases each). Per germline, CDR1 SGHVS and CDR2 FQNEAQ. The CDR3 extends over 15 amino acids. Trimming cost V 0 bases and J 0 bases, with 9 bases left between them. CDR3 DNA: TGTGCCAGCAGCTTAGCTCGGGGCCCCTCCTACGAGCAGTACTTC. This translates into CASSLARGPSYEQYF. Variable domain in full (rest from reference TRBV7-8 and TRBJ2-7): GAGVSQSPRYKVAKRGQDVALRCDPISGHVSLFWYQQALGQGPEFLTYFQNEAQLDKSGLPSDRFFAERPEGSVSTLKIQRTQQEDSAVYLCASSLARGPSYEQYFGPGTRLTVT.

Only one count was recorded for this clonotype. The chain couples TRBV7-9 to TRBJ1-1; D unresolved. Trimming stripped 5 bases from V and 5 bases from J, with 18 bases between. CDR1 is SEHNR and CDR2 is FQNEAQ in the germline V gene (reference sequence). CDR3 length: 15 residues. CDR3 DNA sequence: TGTGCCAGCAGCCCAACAAATTTAGAGAGAACTGAAGCTTTCTTT. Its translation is CASSPTNLERTEAFF.

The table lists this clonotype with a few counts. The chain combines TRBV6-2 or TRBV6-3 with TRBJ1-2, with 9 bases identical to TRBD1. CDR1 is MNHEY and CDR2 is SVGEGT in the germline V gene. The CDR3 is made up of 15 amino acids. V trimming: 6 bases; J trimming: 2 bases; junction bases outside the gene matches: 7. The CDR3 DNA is TGTGCCAGCAGACACGACGGACAGGGGAACTATGGCTACACCTTC. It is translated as CASRHDGQGNYGYTF.

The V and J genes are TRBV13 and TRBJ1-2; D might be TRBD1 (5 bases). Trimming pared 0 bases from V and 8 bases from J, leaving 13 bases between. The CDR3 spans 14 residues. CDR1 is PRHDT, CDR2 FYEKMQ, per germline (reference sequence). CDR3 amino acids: CASSLGRDLGGYTF. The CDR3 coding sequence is TGTGCCAGCAGCTTAGGCAGGGACCTAGGAGGCTACACCTTC.

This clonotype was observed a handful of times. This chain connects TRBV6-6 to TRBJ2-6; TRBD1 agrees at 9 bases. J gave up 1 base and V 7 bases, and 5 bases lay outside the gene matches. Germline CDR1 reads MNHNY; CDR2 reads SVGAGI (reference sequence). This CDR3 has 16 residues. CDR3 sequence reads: CASTGTGISGANVLTF. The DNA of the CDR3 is TGTGCCAGCACTGGGACAGGGATATCTGGGGCCAACGTCCTGACTTTC.

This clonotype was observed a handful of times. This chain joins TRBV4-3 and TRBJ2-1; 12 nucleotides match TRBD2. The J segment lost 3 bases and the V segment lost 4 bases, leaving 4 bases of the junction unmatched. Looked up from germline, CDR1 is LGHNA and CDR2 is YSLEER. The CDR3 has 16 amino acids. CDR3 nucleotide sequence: TGCGCCAGCAGCCGAGGACTAGCGGGATTCTACAATGAGCAGTTCTTC. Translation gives CASSRGLAGFYNEQFF.

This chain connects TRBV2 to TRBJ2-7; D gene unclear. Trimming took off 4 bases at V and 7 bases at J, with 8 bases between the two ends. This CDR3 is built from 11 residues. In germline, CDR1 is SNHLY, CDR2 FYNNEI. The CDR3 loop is CASSVGREQYF. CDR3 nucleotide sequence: TGTGCCAGCAGTGTGGGTAGAGAGCAGTACTTC.

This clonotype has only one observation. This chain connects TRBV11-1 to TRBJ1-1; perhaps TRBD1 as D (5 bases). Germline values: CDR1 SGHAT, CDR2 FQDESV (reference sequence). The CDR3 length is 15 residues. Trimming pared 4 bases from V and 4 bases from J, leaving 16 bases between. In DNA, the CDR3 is TGTGCCAGCAGCTCCAGTTTGACTGGGGGCACTGAAGCTTTCTTT. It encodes CASSSSLTGGTEAFF.

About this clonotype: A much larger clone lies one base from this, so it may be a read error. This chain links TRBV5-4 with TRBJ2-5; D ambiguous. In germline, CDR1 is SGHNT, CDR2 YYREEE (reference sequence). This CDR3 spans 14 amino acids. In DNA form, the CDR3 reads TGTACCAGCAGAACAGCGCCCAACCAAGAGACCCAGTACTTC. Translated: CTSRTAPNQETQYF.

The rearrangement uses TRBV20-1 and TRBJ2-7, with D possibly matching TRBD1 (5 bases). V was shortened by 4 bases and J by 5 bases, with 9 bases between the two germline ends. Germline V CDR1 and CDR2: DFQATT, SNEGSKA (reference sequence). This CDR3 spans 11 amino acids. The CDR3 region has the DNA TGCAGTGCTACCCAGGGTCACGAGCAGTACTTC. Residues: CSATQGHEQYF.